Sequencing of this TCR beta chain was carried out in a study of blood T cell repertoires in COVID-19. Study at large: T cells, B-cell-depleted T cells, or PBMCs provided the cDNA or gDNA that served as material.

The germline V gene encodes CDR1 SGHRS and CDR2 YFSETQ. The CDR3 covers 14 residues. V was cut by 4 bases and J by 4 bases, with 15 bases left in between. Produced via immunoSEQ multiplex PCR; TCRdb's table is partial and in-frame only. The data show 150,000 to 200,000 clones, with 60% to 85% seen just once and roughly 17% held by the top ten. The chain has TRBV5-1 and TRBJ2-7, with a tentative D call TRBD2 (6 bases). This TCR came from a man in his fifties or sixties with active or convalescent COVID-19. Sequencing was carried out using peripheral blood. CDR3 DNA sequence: TGCGCCAGCAGCGTGGGCTCGGGGACTTACGAGCAGTACTTC. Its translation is CASSVGSGTYEQYF.